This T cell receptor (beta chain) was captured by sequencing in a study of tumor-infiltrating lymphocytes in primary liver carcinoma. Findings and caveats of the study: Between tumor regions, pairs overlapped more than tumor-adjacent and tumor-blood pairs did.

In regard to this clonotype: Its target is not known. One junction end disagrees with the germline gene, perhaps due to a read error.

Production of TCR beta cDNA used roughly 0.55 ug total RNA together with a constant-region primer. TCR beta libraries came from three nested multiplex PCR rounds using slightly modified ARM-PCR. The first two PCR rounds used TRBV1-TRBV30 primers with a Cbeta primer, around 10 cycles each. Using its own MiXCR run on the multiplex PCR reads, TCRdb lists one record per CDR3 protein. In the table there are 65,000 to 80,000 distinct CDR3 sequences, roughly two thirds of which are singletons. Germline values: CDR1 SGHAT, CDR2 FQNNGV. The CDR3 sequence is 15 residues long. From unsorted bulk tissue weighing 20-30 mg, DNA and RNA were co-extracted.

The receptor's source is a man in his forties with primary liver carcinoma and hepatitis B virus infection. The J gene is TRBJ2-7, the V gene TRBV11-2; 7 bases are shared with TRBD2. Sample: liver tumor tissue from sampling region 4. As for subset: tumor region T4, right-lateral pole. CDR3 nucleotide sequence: TGTGCCAGCAACTTAGTGGGGGGGAACTCCTACGAGCAGCACTTC. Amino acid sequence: CASNLVGGNSYEQHF.